This T cell receptor (beta chain) comes out of a study of cytomegalovirus exposure and HLA in healthy donors. Study-wide context: From 150 million to 200 million T cells, an earlier analysis saw around 120 million unique TCR beta sequences.

The donors comprised healthy bone marrow donors. This clone was counted a single time. The target antigen is unknown. Trimming took 6 bases from V and 9 from J, leaving 21 bases between them. This CDR3 has 15 residues. The germline gives CDR1 SEHNR, CDR2 FQNEAQ (reference sequence). 60 Vbeta and 13 Jbeta primers were used in PCR. Sequencing was performed with immunoSEQ multiplex PCR; in TCRdb, only in-frame clones are kept and a portion is missing. The table has 120,000 or so clones, over 70% seen once; the top ten hold under 4.5%. General study results and limits: V segments that were indistinguishable, TRBV6-2 and TRBV6-3 among them, were omitted from analysis. When a later analysis was performed, an Asian-associated ancestry cluster reportedly had fewer N-insertions than the roughly 700-donor mean.

The receptor comes from a man aged 18 to 30 in good health and CMV-seropositive. Sequenced: PBMCs. The rearrangement joins TRBV7-9 to TRBJ2-1, with a tentative D call TRBD2 (6 bases). The DNA of the CDR3 is TGTGCCAGCAGTTCCGGGACTGGGTACCCTCTTGAGCAGTTCTTC. It specifies CASSSGTGYPLEQFF.